This T cell receptor beta chain appears in the sequencing data of a study of Ad26.COV2.S vaccination and SARS-CoV-2 variants. Study-wide results and caveats: Measurement of non-spike TCR breadth gave similar results in vaccine and placebo recipients. It is possible that the TCR breadth and depth analyses underestimated the total T cell responses.

A note on this clone: Its antigen remains unidentified.

CDR1 and CDR2 (germline): SNHLY, FYNNEI. V lost 9 bases to trimming and J lost 14 bases; unmatched junction nucleotides: 13. This CDR3 has 13 amino acids. TCRdb's copy holds only in-frame clones and misses some; the assay was immunoSEQ multiplex PCR. The sample records about 98,000 clones, around 80% being singletons. Sequencing was performed on peripheral blood, taken after recovery from COVID-19. The receptor was isolated from a human donor who had recovered from COVID-19. The rearrangement uses TRBV2 and TRBJ2-1, with 10 nucleotides matching TRBD1. This CDR3 reads CASKGQGVLGEFF. As DNA, the CDR3 is TGTGCCAGTAAAGGACAGGGGGTTCTCGGGGAGTTCTTC.